This T cell receptor (beta chain) emerged from a study of blood T cell repertoires in COVID-19. Per the study methods: By means of reference gene primer amplification, nucleated cell counts were estimated. Sequencing used immunoSEQ multiplex PCR; TCRdb keeps in-frame clones, though not all of them. That table gives V, J and clone size, and the DNA gave D and trimming. The profile covers 250,000 or so clones, with 75% to 85% appearing a single time and approximately 2% taken by the ten largest. The germline V gene encodes CDR1 KGHSH and CDR2 LQKENI. V gave up 2 bases and J gave up 6 bases, with 16 bases separating them. This CDR3 is built from 15 residues.

The clonotype was recovered from a man in his forties or fifties who had recovered from COVID-19. The sample consisted of peripheral blood. This chain joins TRBV18 and TRBJ1-1; D gene unclear. CDR3 sequence reads: CASSPENRGFAEAFF. As DNA, the CDR3 is TGTGCCAGCTCACCAGAGAATCGAGGGTTCGCTGAAGCTTTCTTT.